This T cell receptor (beta chain) was obtained from a study of vaccination and CD4 T cells after COVID-19. In the study overall: The post-COVID sampling time was a median roughly 99 days after diagnosis, ranging from 35 to 161.

At the Johns Hopkins FTIC core, DNA taken from cultured CD4+ T cells was sequenced by way of the Oncomine TCR Beta short-read assay. MiXCR, run by TCRdb on the PCR reads, gives a single entry per CDR3 protein. The sample carries around 26,000 distinct CDR3 sequences, about 61% recorded once. As to treatment: roughly ten-day PBMC culture with coronavirus spike peptide pools or control peptides (ViraFEST assay). Peptide pools at 9.5 to 10 ug/ml stimulated two million PBMCs per well with approximately 9.1 IU/ml IL-2. This clonotype has only a few counts. Its cognate antigen is unknown. CDR1 is SGHTA and CDR2 is FQGNSA in the germline V gene. V lost 1 base and J lost 12, with 16 bases in between. The CDR3 is made up of 15 amino acids.

The chain uses TRBV7-2 and TRBJ1-6; D gene ambiguous. The TCR was taken from a human donor who received a COVID-19 vaccine. The source was CD4+ T cells from blood, cultured in vitro, collected after SARS-CoV-2 vaccination. The chain's CDR3 is CASSLGVGLVGPLHF. In DNA form, the CDR3 reads TGTGCCAGCAGCTTAGGAGTCGGCCTGGTAGGACCCCTCCACTTT.